This TCR beta chain was profiled in a study of T-cell reconstitution after alpha-beta-depleted transplantation in children. Overall study findings and caveats: Surviving recipient T cells and thymic progenitors accounted for the high day-60 TCRbeta diversity observed in some patients. Several hundred expanded graft clones reportedly were the source of alpha-beta T cells about two months after transplant. A year had passed since transplant, and T-cell counts and diversity by then came mostly from newly produced T cells.

During its preparation, the TCRbeta library received unique molecular identifiers. Each CDR3 protein gets one entry after TCRdb re-called the PCR reads with MiXCR. The sample holds about 420,000 distinct CDR3 sequences, around 15% seen once. This clonotype was picked up a small number of times. The antigen remains unidentified. This CDR3 contains 16 residues. Per germline, CDR1 LGHDT and CDR2 YNNKEL (reference sequence). The germline V and J ends were trimmed by 3 bases and 5 bases, with 17 bases remaining between them. Here the sequenced sample was PBMCs, mostly from graft donor cells, taken 360 days after TCRalphabeta/CD19-depleted stem cell transplant. This chain links TRBV3-1 with TRBJ2-1, with D perhaps being TRBD1 or TRBD2 (5 bases each). This sequence was found in a boy younger than two who had a stem cell transplant for Wiskott-Aldrich syndrome, so the T cells may come from the graft donor. The CDR3 coding sequence is TGTGCCAGCAGCCATGGCCGGGACCTTCGAGACAATGAGCAGTTCTTC. This sequence encodes CASSHGRDLRDNEQFF.